These T cell receptor beta chains were read from a single sample in a study of cytomegalovirus exposure and HLA in healthy donors. TCRdb's table, derived via immunoSEQ multiplex PCR, lists solely in-frame clones and lacks some. The sample includes under 200,000 clones, roughly four fifths of them seen just once. The sample comprised PBMCs. These receptor sequences come from a middle-aged man in good health and CMV-seronegative. Both conserved end residues are trimmed from each CDR3.

J: TRBJ1-2
V: TRBV19
CDR3: ASSITWAGGYT

J: TRBJ2-6
V: TRBV27
CDR3: ASSLSPYSGANGLT

J: TRBJ1-5
V: TRBV28
CDR3: ASRRDRGPGQPQH

J: TRBJ1-2
V: TRBV28
CDR3: ASRPASAQGVGGYT

J: TRBJ2-5
V: TRBV5-4
CDR3: ASSPELGGETQY

J: TRBJ2-6
V: TRBV15
CDR3: ATRQSSGANVLT

J: TRBJ2-1
V: TRBV5-4
CDR3: ASSLSLAGGGRMF

J: TRBJ1-2
V: TRBV27
CDR3: ASSPNPGQSFYGYT

J: TRBJ1-2
V: TRBV7-3
CDR3: ASSLVGTGAYGYT

J: TRBJ1-1
V: TRBV10-3
CDR3: AISEQPGATGYTEAF

J: TRBJ2-7
V: TRBV9
CDR3: ASSVGTGVYEQY

J: TRBJ2-1
V: TRBV20-1
CDR3: SGKPEYEQF

J: TRBJ2-2
V: TRBV2
CDR3: ASRRSGQGNTGELF

J: TRBJ2-1
V: TRBV4-2
CDR3: ASSQESLAGGSFYNEQF

J: TRBJ1-4
V: TRBV7-9
CDR3: SSSFPGPGGVEKLF

J: TRBJ2-1
V: TRBV5-4
CDR3: ASSLERASYNEQF

J: TRBJ1-2
V: TRBV10-3
CDR3: AIRVEYGGINYGYT

J: TRBJ2-1
V: TRBV9
CDR3: ASSVKGQLSYNEQF

J: TRBJ1-2
V: TRBV9
CDR3: ASSARDRGLRSYT

J: TRBJ2-6
V: TRBV9
CDR3: ASSSGQSSGANGLT

J: TRBJ2-2
V: TRBV5-8
CDR3: ASSLREGSNTGELF

J: TRBJ2-3
V: TRBV5-1
CDR3: ASRLTSLQDTQY

J: TRBJ2-7
V: TRBV4-1
CDR3: ASKPRDLGSYEQY

J: TRBJ1-1
V: TRBV30
CDR3: AWSVLGGTEAF

J: TRBJ1-1
V: TRBV7-8
CDR3: ASSLYGVVNTEAF

J: TRBJ1-5
V: TRBV29-1
CDR3: SVGDRAQPQH

J: TRBJ2-2
V: TRBV5-4
CDR3: ASSSRAGPNTGELF

J: TRBJ1-3
V: TRBV6-1
CDR3: ASSEAHRDSGNTIY

J: TRBJ2-3
V: TRBV27
CDR3: ASNLVGGSVKDTQY

J: TRBJ1-2
V: TRBV6-5
CDR3: ASSYRSGLSGYGYT

J: TRBJ1-1
V: TRBV29-1
CDR3: SVGDGDTEAF

J: TRBJ1-1
V: TRBV19
CDR3: ASSPRTRRDTEAF

J: TRBJ2-2
V: TRBV2
CDR3: ASKLGRAGTGELF

J: TRBJ2-5
V: TRBV9
CDR3: ASSPSGLAGGLQETQY

J: TRBJ2-7
V: TRBV6-1
CDR3: ASSEAGGIGYEQY

J: TRBJ2-1
V: TRBV18
CDR3: ASSPMGGRGPGGEQF

J: TRBJ1-1
V: TRBV11-2
CDR3: ASSPEWEGTEAF

J: TRBJ2-7
V: TRBV28
CDR3: ASSSPTSGPVYEQY

J: TRBJ1-5
V: TRBV18
CDR3: ASSLDSNQPQH

J: TRBJ2-1
V: TRBV7-6
CDR3: ASSPGTFNEQF

J: TRBJ1-5
V: TRBV5-1
CDR3: ASSLSGGDQPQH

J: TRBJ2-3
V: TRBV12-2
CDR3: ASRLVQSLVTDTQY

J: TRBJ2-3
V: TRBV6-5
CDR3: ASSSQGSPLTDTQY

J: TRBJ2-7
V: TRBV19
CDR3: ASSAGQVYEQY

J: TRBJ2-1
V: TRBV4-1
CDR3: ASSQALAGLYNEQF

J: TRBJ2-7
V: TRBV28
CDR3: ASSLRLAGRYEQY

J: TRBJ2-1
V: TRBV2
CDR3: ASSEMGTINEQF

J: TRBJ1-3
V: TRBV13
CDR3: ASRRWGTRSGNTIY

J: TRBJ1-5
V: TRBV28
CDR3: ASSFPGQPQH

J: TRBJ2-7
V: TRBV5-6
CDR3: ASSPPGGQGIREQY

J: TRBJ2-1
V: TRBV18
CDR3: ASSFGAGSGEF

J: TRBJ1-2
V: TRBV7-9
CDR3: ASSLEGASRGYT

J: TRBJ2-5
V: TRBV7-9
CDR3: ASSPTGGARYQETQY

J: TRBJ2-2
V: TRBV7-6
CDR3: ASSSRTSGRAGELF

J: TRBJ1-5
V: TRBV2
CDR3: ASSREGVGQPQH